Below, 9 T cell receptor beta chains from the same sample are listed, as sequenced in a study of neurological immune-mediated disorders. One entry per CDR3 protein results from TCRdb running MiXCR on the 5' RACE reads. Found here are under 85,000 distinct CDR3 sequences, over 9% of them singletons; the top ten hold about 2%. Material: PBMCs. These TCRs come from a man aged 35 to 55 in good health.

This clonotype was picked up many times. V is TRBV7-7 and J is TRBJ2-5; D is possibly TRBD1 (6 bases). The V gene lost 5 bases and the J gene lost 0 bases, with 16 bases spanning the gap. The CDR3 has 16 amino acids. Germline V lookup: CDR1 SSHAT, CDR2 FNYEAQ (reference sequence). CDR3 residues: CASSRSWDNYQETQYF. For the CDR3, the DNA is TGTGCCAGCAGCCGTAGTTGGGACAATTACCAAGAGACCCAGTACTTC.

This clonotype was seen ten or more times. This chain joins TRBV9 and TRBJ2-3; no clear D gene. The germline V gene encodes CDR1 SGDLS and CDR2 YYNGEE. Trimming pared 3 bases from V and 3 bases from J, leaving 8 bases between. The CDR3 runs 13 residues. The CDR3 nucleotides are TGTGCCAGCAGCGCCCCTGGGACAGATACGCAGTATTTT. It encodes CASSAPGTDTQYF.

CDR3 sequence: CSATRSGGSTDTQYF. The DNA for the CDR3 is TGCAGTGCTACCCGTAGCGGGGGTAGCACAGATACGCAGTATTTT. The chain is built from TRBV20-1 and TRBJ2-3; 9 bases match TRBD2. The V segment lost 4 bases and the J segment 0 bases; nucleotides outside the gene matches: 5. This CDR3 contains 15 residues. Germline V CDR1 and CDR2: DFQATT, SNEGSKA (reference sequence).

This clonotype was detected ten times or more. The chain recombines TRBV5-1 with TRBJ2-7; maybe TRBD1 (8 bases). V shed 3 bases and J shed 0 bases, with 19 bases lying between them. Germline CDR1 reads SGHRS; CDR2 reads YFSETQ. The CDR3 consists of 17 residues. CDR3 bases: TGCGCCAGCAGCTCAACAGGGGGAGGGTCCTTCTCCTACGAGCAGTACTTC. This sequence encodes CASSSTGGGSFSYEQYF.

There are many counts of this clonotype. The chain employs TRBV14 and TRBJ2-3, with 8 bases matching TRBD2. Germline assignment: CDR1 SGHDN and CDR2 FVKESK. The CDR3 has 14 amino acids. V was pared by 4 bases and J by 2 bases, with 2 bases of the junction left unmatched. CDR3 sequence (DNA): TGTGCCAGCAGCCGGACTAGCTTCACAGATACGCAGTATTTT. Amino acid sequence: CASSRTSFTDTQYF. Looking up the rest from reference TRBV14 and TRBJ2-3 gives the full variable domain: EAGVTQFPSHSVIEKGQTVTLRCDPISGHDNLYWYRRVMGKEIKFLLHFVKESKQDESGMPNNRFLAERTGGTYSTLKVQPAELEDSGVYFCASSRTSFTDTQYFGPGTRLTVL.

Ten or more counts support this clonotype. The rearrangement joins TRBV20-1 to TRBJ1-3, with TRBD1 matching over 8 bases. The CDR3 sequence is 14 residues long. The ends lost 1 base at V and 5 bases at J; junction bases unmatched: 4. Germline values: CDR1 DFQATT, CDR2 SNEGSKA (reference sequence). CDR3 nucleotides: TGCAGTGCTAGAGTCTGGACAGGGAGAAACACCATATATTTT. The encoded protein is CSARVWTGRNTIYF.

Many counts were recorded for this clonotype. J is TRBJ1-3 and V is TRBV2; D is ambiguous. CDR1 and CDR2 (germline): SNHLY, FYNNEI. The CDR3 covers 14 residues. V lost 2 bases to trimming and J lost 7 bases, with 12 bases between them. CDR3 coding DNA: TGTGCCAGCAGTGAACTGGCCCTGGGGAACACCATATATTTT. Its translation: CASSELALGNTIYF. The whole variable domain, remainder taken from reference TRBV2 and TRBJ1-3, is EPEVTQTPSHQVTQMGQEVILRCVPISNHLYFYWYRQILGQKVEFLVSFYNNEISEKSEIFDDQFSVERPDGSNFTLKIRSTKLEDSAMYFCASSELALGNTIYFGEGSWLTVV.

In this sample, this clonotype turned up many times. V usage is TRBV6-6 and J usage is TRBJ2-7; D may be TRBD1 (5 bases). The length of the CDR3 is 16 residues. V was cut by 7 bases and J by 2 bases, with 21 bases left in between. CDR1 and CDR2 (germline): MNHNY, SVGAGI (reference sequence). The CDR3 nucleotides are TGTGCCAGCACTGACGCCGTGGGGCTGTCAACCTACGAGCAGTACTTC. It encodes CASTDAVGLSTYEQYF.

Note on this clonotype: A much more abundant neighbour one base away suggests this may be a read error. The gene calls are TRBV7-2 and TRBJ1-3; D perhaps matches TRBD1 (5 bases). Germline assignment: CDR1 SGHTA and CDR2 FQGNSA. The CDR3 runs to 16 residues. V lost 2 bases to trimming and J lost 3 bases, with 14 bases between them. The CDR3 sequence: CASSLRTPRHGNTIYF. The CDR3, as DNA: TGTGCCAGCAGCTTAAGGACACCCCGGCATGGAAACACCATATATTTT. Looking up the rest from reference TRBV7-2 and TRBJ1-3 gives the full variable domain: GAGVSQSPSNKVTEKGKDVELRCDPISGHTALYWYRQSLGQGLEFLIYFQGNSAPDKSGLPSDRFSAERTGGSVSTLTIQRTQQEDSAVYLCASSLRTPRHGNTIYFGEGSWLTVV.